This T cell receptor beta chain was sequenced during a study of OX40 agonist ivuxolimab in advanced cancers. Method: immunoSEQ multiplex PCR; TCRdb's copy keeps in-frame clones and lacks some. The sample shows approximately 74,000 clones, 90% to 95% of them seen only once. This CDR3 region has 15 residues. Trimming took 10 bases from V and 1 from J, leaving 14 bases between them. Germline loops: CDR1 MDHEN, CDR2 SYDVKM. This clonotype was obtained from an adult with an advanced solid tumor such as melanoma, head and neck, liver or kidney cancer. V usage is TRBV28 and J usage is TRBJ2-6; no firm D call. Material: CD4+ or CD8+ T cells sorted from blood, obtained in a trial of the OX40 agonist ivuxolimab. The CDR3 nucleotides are TGTGCCACCCTAAGGCCGCGGTCTGGGGCCAACGTCCTGACTTTC. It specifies CATLRPRSGANVLTF.